Below are 25 T cell receptor beta chains sequenced from a single sample in a study of blood T cell repertoires in COVID-19. This table comes from immunoSEQ multiplex PCR, and its TCRdb copy is limited to in-frame clones, with some not included. The sample shows just under 40,000 clones, approximately 93% of them seen only once. The sequenced sample consisted of peripheral blood. The source of these receptors is a human donor with active COVID-19. The donor label of this sample is uncertain.

This clone appeared once. This chain joins TRBV24-1 and TRBJ2-1; TRBD1 might be the D (6 bases). Trimming shortened V by 4 bases and J by 7 bases, and 16 bases separated the two germline ends. Germline V CDR1 and CDR2: KGHDR, SFDVKD. The CDR3 is 15 amino acids. In DNA form, the CDR3 reads TGTGCCACCAGTGAAGGAGGTGGCAGGGGAAATGAGCAGTTCTTC. It codes for CATSEGGGRGNEQFF.

The chain carries TRBV25-1 and TRBJ2-7, with D perhaps matching TRBD1 (6 bases). The CDR3 consists of 15 residues. Per the germline V gene, CDR1 is MGHDK and CDR2 is SYGVNS. Trimming removed 6 bases at V and 0 bases at J, with 15 bases between. CDR3 protein: CASRANRVSSYEQYF. As DNA, the CDR3 is TGTGCCAGCAGAGCAAACAGGGTAAGCTCCTACGAGCAGTACTTC.

DNA for the CDR3: TGTGCCAGCAGTCCGACACAGGGGTATGGCTACACCTTC. Its translation is CASSPTQGYGYTF. This rearrangement joins TRBV12-3 or TRBV12-4 to TRBJ1-2, with TRBD1 matching over 7 bases. V lost 5 bases and J lost 5; bases outside the gene matches: 5. The CDR3 loop spans 13 amino acids.

The V call is TRBV5-6, the J call TRBJ2-2; D is uncertain. From germline, CDR1 is SGHDT and CDR2 YYEEEE. V was pared by 4 bases and J by 5 bases, with 9 bases between. The CDR3 has 13 amino acids. This CDR3 is CASSTTETGELFF. DNA of the CDR3: TGTGCCAGCAGCACTACCGAAACCGGGGAGCTGTTTTTT.

The V and J genes are TRBV6-5 and TRBJ2-3, with TRBD1 matching over 8 bases. Germline V gives CDR1 MNHEY, CDR2 SVGAGI. The CDR3 is 15 residues long. V gave up 5 bases and J gave up 7 bases; unmatched junction bases: 11. The CDR3, as DNA: TGTGCCAGCAGTCGGACAGGGTCCCTTCCCAATACGCAGTATTTT. This encodes CASSRTGSLPNTQYF.

The chain links TRBV7-8 to TRBJ2-7; the match to TRBD2 covers 14 bases. CDR1 is SGHVS and CDR2 is FQNEAQ in the germline V gene. There are 16 residues in the CDR3. V was clipped by 2 bases and J by 9 bases; unmatched bases: 9. In DNA, the CDR3 is TGTGCCAGCAGCTTACCCGGGACTAGCGGGAGCGTAGGGCAGTACTTC. Translated: CASSLPGTSGSVGQYF.

In this sample, this clone turned up once. The chain combines TRBV10-3 with TRBJ1-6; 9 bases are shared with TRBD1. Germline values: CDR1 ENHRY, CDR2 SYGVKD. V gave up 11 bases and J gave up 7 bases; unmatched junction bases: 6. The CDR3 covers 13 residues. The chain's CDR3 is CAANDRGNSPLHF. The CDR3 DNA follows: TGTGCCGCCAACGACAGGGGGAATTCACCCCTCCACTTT.

This chain connects TRBV12-3 or TRBV12-4 to TRBJ1-2; 10 nucleotides line up with TRBD1. Trimming at V came to 5 bases and at J to 8 bases, leaving 2 bases not matched to a gene. There are 12 residues in the CDR3. This CDR3 is CASSRDRGGYTF. The DNA for the CDR3 is TGTGCCAGCAGTAGGGACAGGGGAGGCTACACCTTC.

The sample holds one count of this clone. The chain recombines TRBV9 with TRBJ2-3, with 9 nucleotides matching TRBD2. V gave up 3 bases and J gave up 4 bases; unmatched junction bases: 9. This CDR3 contains 16 residues. The germline gives CDR1 SGDLS, CDR2 YYNGEE. CDR3 in amino acids: CASSGQAGGAADTQYF. As DNA, the CDR3 is TGTGCCAGCAGCGGCCAAGCGGGAGGAGCGGCAGATACGCAGTATTTT.

The J gene is TRBJ2-7, the V gene TRBV7-8; D might be TRBD2 (5 bases). Germline values: CDR1 SGHVS, CDR2 FQNEAQ. Trimming pared 5 bases from V and 3 bases from J, leaving 20 bases between. The CDR3 covers 16 residues. The CDR3: CASSHQTPRGNYEQYF. CDR3 nucleotides: TGTGCCAGCAGCCACCAAACCCCGAGAGGGAACTACGAGCAGTACTTC.

This chain connects TRBV7-2 to TRBJ2-7; TRBD2 aligns across 16 bases. With V trimmed by 5 bases and J by 7 bases, 11 bases remained unmatched. CDR1 and CDR2 (germline): SGHTA, FQGNSA. This CDR3 is 17 amino acids long. In DNA, the CDR3 is TGTGCCAGCAGCCCCCCGGGACTAGCGGGAGGGCAGGGGGAGCAGTACTTC. Its translation: CASSPPGLAGGQGEQYF. The full variable domain, its missing parts supplied by reference TRBV7-2 and TRBJ2-7, is GAGVSQSPSNKVTEKGKDVELRCDPISGHTALYWYRQSLGQGLEFLIYFQGNSAPDKSGLPSDRFSAERTGGSVSTLTIQRTQQEDSAVYLCASSPPGLAGGQGEQYFGPGTRLTVT.

The chain recombines TRBV18 with TRBJ2-7, with a tentative D call TRBD2 (6 bases). The CDR3 runs to 14 residues. V gave up 4 bases and J gave up 0 bases, with 10 bases separating them. The germline V gene encodes CDR1 KGHSH and CDR2 LQKENI. CDR3 in DNA: TGTGCCAGCTCACTGGACTATACCTCCTACGAGCAGTACTTC. Translation gives CASSLDYTSYEQYF.

The chain links TRBV18 to TRBJ2-5, with 11 bases that match TRBD2. The CDR3 consists of 19 residues. Germline assignment: CDR1 KGHSH and CDR2 LQKENI. After removal of 0 bases from V and 2 bases from J, the junction contained 11 bases not matched to a gene. CDR3 region: CASSPPSRLAGGTQETQYF. The CDR3 DNA reads as TGTGCCAGCTCACCACCGTCCCGGCTAGCGGGGGGAACTCAAGAGACCCAGTACTTC.

CDR3 protein: CSVEDGSRGGYTF. The CDR3 DNA follows: TGCAGCGTTGAAGATGGTAGTAGGGGAGGCTACACCTTC. The gene calls are TRBV29-1 and TRBJ1-2; D might be TRBD1 (5 bases). There are 13 residues in the CDR3. The germline CDR1 and CDR2 sequences are SQVTM and ANQGSEA. V gave up 0 bases and J gave up 8 bases, with 13 bases separating them.

The chain uses TRBV5-4 and TRBJ1-5, with TRBD1 as a possible D gene (6 bases). This CDR3 is built from 13 residues. CDR1 SGHNT and CDR2 YYREEE come from the germline V gene (reference sequence). V shed 7 bases and J shed 5 bases, with 13 bases lying between them. The CDR3 sequence: CASGGGPDQPQHF. CDR3 nucleotide sequence: TGTGCCAGCGGGGGGGGCCCGGATCAGCCCCAGCATTTT.

For the CDR3, the DNA is TGTGCCAGCAGAACAGGGAGCGTCACTGAAGCTTTCTTT. This translates into CASRTGSVTEAFF. The V call is TRBV6-5, the J call TRBJ1-1; D possibly corresponds to TRBD1 (6 bases). CDR3 length: 13 amino acids. Germline V gene lookup returns CDR1 MNHEY and CDR2 SVGAGI. V was cut by 6 bases and J by 4 bases, with 12 bases left in between.

CDR3 sequence: CASSFEGARYEQYF. The CDR3 DNA follows: TGTGCCAGCAGCTTCGAGGGGGCTAGGTACGAGCAGTACTTC. The chain links TRBV5-6 to TRBJ2-7, with 7 bases aligning to TRBD1. Trimming cost V 2 bases and J 4 bases; bases outside gene matches: 6. This CDR3 is built from 14 residues. Per germline, CDR1 SGHDT and CDR2 YYEEEE.

The rearrangement joins TRBV7-2 to TRBJ2-7; 10 bases map to TRBD2. J was trimmed by 2 bases and V by 6 bases; bases with no gene match: 7. The CDR3 runs to 15 residues. Germline assignment: CDR1 SGHTA and CDR2 FQGNSA. CDR3 amino acids: CASRVAGGGTYEQYF. In DNA, the CDR3 is TGTGCCAGCAGGGTAGCGGGAGGAGGGACCTACGAGCAGTACTTC.

CDR3 sequence: CASSLGQHTDTQYF. For the CDR3, the DNA is TGTGCCAGCAGCTTGGGACAGCACACAGATACGCAGTATTTT. This chain links TRBV5-8 with TRBJ2-3, with D perhaps matching TRBD1 (5 bases). CDR1 SGHTS and CDR2 YDEGEE come from the germline V gene. The CDR3 totals 14 residues. V was clipped by 0 bases and J by 2 bases, with 7 bases between them. The whole variable domain, remainder taken from reference TRBV5-8 and TRBJ2-3, is EAGVTQSPTHLIKTRGQQATLRCSPISGHTSVYWYQQALGLGLQFLLWYDEGEERNRGNFPPRFSGRQFPNYSSELNVNALELEDSALYLCASSLGQHTDTQYFGPGTRLTVL.

The chain has TRBV2 and TRBJ1-4; D gene ambiguous. The CDR3 is 21 amino acids. Between the trimmed V and J ends, which lost 1 base and 0 bases, there was a span of 24 bases. Germline V CDR1 and CDR2: SNHLY, FYNNEI. The CDR3 nucleotides are TGTGCCAGCAGTGAAGTAGTGACGCGGGCAGAAGATACAACAACTAATGAAAAACTGTTTTTT. Amino acid sequence: CASSEVVTRAEDTTTNEKLFF.

The chain carries TRBV7-9 and TRBJ2-3; 10 bases are shared with TRBD2. After removal of 10 bases from V and 5 bases from J, the junction contained 9 bases not matched to a gene. The CDR3 totals 14 residues. Germline V gene sequence: CDR1 SEHNR, CDR2 FQNEAQ (reference sequence). CDR3 coding DNA: TGTGCCACCCTACTAGCGGGACCTTTAGATACGCAGTATTTT. Translated: CATLLAGPLDTQYF.

This rearrangement joins TRBV6-6 to TRBJ2-5; 9 bases are shared with TRBD2. V was clipped by 3 bases and J by 4 bases; unmatched bases: 6. CDR1 is MNHNY, CDR2 SVGAGI, per germline (reference sequence). The CDR3 has 15 amino acids. The CDR3 loop reads CASSYGLAGLETQYF. The CDR3 DNA sequence: TGTGCCAGCAGTTATGGGCTAGCGGGACTAGAGACCCAGTACTTC.

The V gene is TRBV18, the J gene TRBJ2-1; 7 nucleotides agree with TRBD1. Germline V gene sequence: CDR1 KGHSH, CDR2 LQKENI. This CDR3 contains 15 residues. Trimming removed 1 base from V and 4 bases from J; junction bases left unmatched: 4. Here the CDR3 DNA reads TGTGCCAGCTCACCACGGACAGGAGCGTACAATGAGCAGTTCTTC. Translating it yields CASSPRTGAYNEQFF.

This sequence joins TRBV3-1 (or the pseudogene TRBV3-2) and TRBJ1-5; D may be TRBD1 (6 bases). Trimming left V 4 bases short and J 1 base short, with 11 bases between. The CDR3 loop spans 15 amino acids. The V gene's germline CDR1 is LGHDT and CDR2 YNNKEL (reference sequence). The CDR3 protein is CASSRKGESNQPQHF. The CDR3 nucleotides read TGTGCCAGCAGCCGGAAGGGGGAAAGCAATCAGCCCCAGCATTTT.

The rearrangement joins TRBV19 to TRBJ2-3; maybe TRBD1 (5 bases). Germline V lookup: CDR1 LNHDA, CDR2 SQIVND (reference sequence). The length of the CDR3 is 14 residues. V shed 6 bases and J shed 0 bases, with 10 bases lying between them. The CDR3 spells CASSDSTSTDTQYF. CDR3 DNA sequence: TGTGCCAGTAGCGACAGTACTAGCACAGATACGCAGTATTTT.